This T cell receptor (beta chain) stems from a study of blood T cell repertoires in COVID-19. Study summary: There were acute and convalescent COVID-19 samples, and they came from the United States, Italy and Spain.

This clone was counted at least ten times. Individuals in the exposed group had encountered a COVID-19 case within 2 weeks preceding study entry. Some clones are missing from TCRdb's copy, which holds only in-frame ones; the method was immunoSEQ multiplex PCR. The sample gives 60,000 or so clones, 65% to 85% of which show up once; 51% is in the top ten. With 4 bases clipped from V and 6 bases from J, the junction kept 11 bases outside the gene matches. Germline V lookup: CDR1 LNHNV, CDR2 YYDKDF (reference sequence). This CDR3 comprises 18 residues. The V and J genes are TRBV15 and TRBJ2-2; 13 positions agree with TRBD2. The TCR sequence derives from a woman aged 55-70 years who had been exposed to COVID-19. Specimen: PBMCs or T cells enriched from blood (not recorded which). This CDR3 is CATSKSTSGGEHSGELFF. In nucleotides, the CDR3 is TGTGCCACCAGCAAAAGCACTAGCGGGGGGGAACACTCCGGGGAGCTGTTTTTT.